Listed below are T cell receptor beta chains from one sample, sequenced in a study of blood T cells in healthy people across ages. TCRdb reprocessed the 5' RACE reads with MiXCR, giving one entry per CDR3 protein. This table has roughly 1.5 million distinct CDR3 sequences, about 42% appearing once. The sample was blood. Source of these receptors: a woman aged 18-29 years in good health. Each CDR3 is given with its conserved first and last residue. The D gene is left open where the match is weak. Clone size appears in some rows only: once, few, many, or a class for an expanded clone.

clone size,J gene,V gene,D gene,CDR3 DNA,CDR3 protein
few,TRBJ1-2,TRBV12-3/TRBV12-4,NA,TGTGCCAGCAGTCCACAGGTAGATGGCTACACCTTC,CASSPQVDGYTF
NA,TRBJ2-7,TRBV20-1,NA,TGCAGTGCTGCGACGGGAAGATCCATGAGGGGCTATGAGCAGTACTTC,CSAATGRSMRGYEQYF
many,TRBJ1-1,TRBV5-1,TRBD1,TGCGCCAGCAGCGCCGGGACAGGGAACACTGAAGCTTTCTTT,CASSAGTGNTEAFF
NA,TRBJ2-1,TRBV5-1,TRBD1,TGCGCCAGCAGCTCCCCCTCGACAGGGGGATTGAACAATGAGCAGTTCTTC,CASSSPSTGGLNNEQFF
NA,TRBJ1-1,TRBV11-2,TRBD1,TGTGCCAGCAGCTTAGGTTGGGGCAGGGGGGCCTCTGAGCGCACTGAAGCTTTCTTT,CASSLGWGRGASERTEAFF
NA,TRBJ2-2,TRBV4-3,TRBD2,TGCGCCAGCAGCCAAGCCGGGACTAGCGGGGACACCGGGGAGCTGTTTTTT,CASSQAGTSGDTGELFF
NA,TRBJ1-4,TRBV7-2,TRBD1,TGTGCCAGCAGCGGGGACTTGACAGGGAAAAAACTGTTTTTT,CASSGDLTGKKLFF
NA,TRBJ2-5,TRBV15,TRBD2,TGTGCCACCACGGCGGGAGGGAATGAGCAGTACTTC,CATTAGGNEQYF
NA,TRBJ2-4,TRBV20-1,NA,TGCAGTGCTAGCGTGGGACGGACCCCAAACATTCAGTACTTC,CSASVGRTPNIQYF
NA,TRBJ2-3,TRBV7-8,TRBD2,TGTGCCAGCAGCCCTGGGGGGGACTTTCGCACAGATACGCAGTATTTT,CASSPGGDFRTDTQYF
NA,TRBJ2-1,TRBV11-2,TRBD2,TGTGCCAGCAGCATTAGCGGGGGGGTAAGAAATGAGCAGTTCTTC,CASSISGGVRNEQFF
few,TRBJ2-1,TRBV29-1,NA,TGCAGCGTCGTACTCCACGACTTATACAATGAGCAGTTCTTC,CSVVLHDLYNEQFF
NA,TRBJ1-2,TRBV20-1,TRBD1,TGCAGTGCGCCCGGGACAGGGGAGCATGGCTACACCTTC,CSAPGTGEHGYTF
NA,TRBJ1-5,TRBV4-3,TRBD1,TGCGCCAGCAGCCTCGACAGGGCTCAGCCCCAGCATTTT,CASSLDRAQPQHF
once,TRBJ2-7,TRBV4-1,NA,TGCGCCAGCAGCCGGAAGGACTCCTACGAGCAGTACTTC,CASSRKDSYEQYF
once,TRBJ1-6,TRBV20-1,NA,TGCAGTGCTAGCCAGGCGCCTACTTCACCCCTCCACTTT,CSASQAPTSPLHF
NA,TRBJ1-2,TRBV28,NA,TGTGCCAGCAGTGTCACAGCAGGCTATGGCTACACCTTC,CASSVTAGYGYTF